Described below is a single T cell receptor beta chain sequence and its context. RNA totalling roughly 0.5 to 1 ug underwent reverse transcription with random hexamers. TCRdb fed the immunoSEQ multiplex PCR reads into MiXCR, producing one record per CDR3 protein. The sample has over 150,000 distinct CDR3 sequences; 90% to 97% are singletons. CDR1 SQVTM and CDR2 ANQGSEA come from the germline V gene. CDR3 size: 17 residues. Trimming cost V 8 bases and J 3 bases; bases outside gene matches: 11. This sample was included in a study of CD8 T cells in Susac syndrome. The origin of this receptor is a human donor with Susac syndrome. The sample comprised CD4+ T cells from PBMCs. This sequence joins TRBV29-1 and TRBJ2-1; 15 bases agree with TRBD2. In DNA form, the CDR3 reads TGCAGCACGGGACTAGCGGGAGGCGATGGCCACTACAATGAGCAGTTCTTC. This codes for CSTGLAGGDGHYNEQFF.